Shown below are 20 T cell receptor beta chains from a single sample sequenced in a study of T cell repertoires in cytomegalovirus infection (dated by TCRdb to between 2017 and 2020). The sample was run on an Illumina HiSeq 1500. TCRdb's own reprocessing of the public reads used fastp at Q25 and MiXCR and kept productive beta chains. Each entry is one CDR3 protein sequence, shown with its most common DNA and genes. A total of about 740,000 distinct CDR3 sequences appear in this sample, approximately 34% of them only once. The ten largest clones add up to about 2.8% of the sample. Sequenced: PBMCs. Receptor source: a human donor in good health (CMV status not recorded). Some clones in this sample may be carry-over from other donors' samples.

V and J are TRBV5-1 and TRBJ1-6; the D gene is possibly TRBD1 (6 bases). V was pared by 1 base and J by 4 bases, with 12 bases between. This CDR3 has 16 amino acids. The germline CDR1 and CDR2 sequences are SGHRS and YFSETQ. The DNA for the CDR3 is TGCGCCAGCAGCTTGACTGGACAGAGATATAATTCACCCCTCCACTTT. Translating it yields CASSLTGQRYNSPLHF.

This chain connects TRBV10-3 to TRBJ1-1, with TRBD1 matching 7 bases. V lost 8 bases to trimming and J lost 0 bases; unmatched junction nucleotides: 3. The germline V gene has CDR1 ENHRY and CDR2 SYGVKD. The CDR3 is made up of 13 amino acids. CDR3 coding DNA: TGTGCCATCCAGGGGGGAGTGAACACTGAAGCTTTCTTT. Its translation is CAIQGGVNTEAFF.

On this clonotype: This may stem from a read error, because a much larger clone lies one nucleotide away. The chain links TRBV12-3 or TRBV12-4 to TRBJ2-1; 7 positions agree with TRBD2. The CDR3 consists of 19 residues. The CDR3 sequence: CASSLAAPRGLGPHNEQLF. CDR3 coding DNA: TGTGCCAGCAGTTTAGCGGCCCCTCGCGGACTAGGGCCTCACAATGAGCAGTTATTC.

This clonotype was observed a few times. The chain uses TRBV7-6 and TRBJ1-1, with D possibly matching TRBD1 (5 bases). The CDR3 is made up of 11 amino acids. Trimming removed 1 base from V and 11 bases from J, with 8 bases in between. Germline CDR1 is SGHVS and CDR2 is FNYEAQ. CDR3 in amino acids: CASSLGGYAFF. CDR3 nucleotide sequence: TGTGCCAGCAGCTTAGGGGGGTACGCTTTCTTT.

This clonotype was picked up many times. The chain carries TRBV7-8 and TRBJ1-1, with D possibly matching TRBD1 (6 bases). Germline values: CDR1 SGHVS, CDR2 FQNEAQ. The CDR3 extends over 17 amino acids. Deletions cut 5 bases from V and 3 bases from J, with 22 bases between. CDR3 amino acids: CASSLRLWGLGDTEAFF. The CDR3 bases are TGTGCCAGCAGCCTCCGCCTTTGGGGGCTCGGGGACACTGAAGCTTTCTTT.

Only a few counts were recorded for this clonotype. The chain is built from TRBV2 and TRBJ1-2, with TRBD1 matching over 7 bases. The ends lost 6 bases at V and 8 bases at J; junction bases unmatched: 6. This CDR3 comprises 12 residues. The germline V gene encodes CDR1 SNHLY and CDR2 FYNNEI. In DNA form, the CDR3 reads TGTGCCAGCAGGTCACAGGGGCCCGGCTACACCTTC. This sequence encodes CASRSQGPGYTF.

This sequence joins TRBV7-8 and TRBJ2-7; TRBD2 is a possible D gene (5 bases). The ends were cut back, 1 base at V and 5 bases at J, with 9 bases in the middle. The CDR3 has 13 residues. Germline loops: CDR1 SGHVS, CDR2 FQNEAQ. This CDR3 is CASSLGGVHEQYF. The CDR3 region has the DNA TGTGCCAGCAGCTTAGGGGGAGTACACGAGCAGTACTTC.

This clonotype was found a few times. V and J are TRBV30 and TRBJ2-1, with 8 bases that match TRBD2. Germline trimming cut 0 bases from V and 11 bases from J; bases unmatched to any gene: 3. Germline V gene lookup returns CDR1 GTSNPN and CDR2 SVGIG (reference sequence). The CDR3 loop spans 12 amino acids. CDR3 nucleotides: TGTGCCTGGAGTGTCGGGAGGGAGAAGCAGTTCTTC. It is translated as CAWSVGREKQFF.

This clonotype came up a few times. CDR3 coding DNA: TGTGCCAGCAGTTTAGGCCAGTTCATGAACACTGAAGCTTTCTTT. It translates to CASSLGQFMNTEAFF. This chain joins TRBV12-3 or TRBV12-4 and TRBJ1-1, with no clear D. Trimming took off 1 base at V and 0 bases at J, with 9 bases between the two ends. This CDR3 is 15 amino acids long.

About this clonotype: A much larger clone differs from this one at a single base, so this may be a read error. The chain employs TRBV7-2 and TRBJ1-1; tentatively, D is TRBD1 (6 bases). The V end was cut by 6 bases, the J end by 4 bases, with 12 bases between. CDR3 length: 13 residues. Looked up from germline, CDR1 is SGHTA and CDR2 is FQGNSA. The chain's CDR3 is CASSRAGATEAFF. As DNA, the CDR3 is TGTGCCAGCAGTCGGGCAGGGGCCACTGAAGCTTTCTTT.

This rearrangement joins TRBV28 to TRBJ1-2; 9 bases agree with TRBD1. CDR3 size: 16 residues. Germline V lookup: CDR1 MDHEN, CDR2 SYDVKM. Unmatched junction bases numbered 10, after V lost 4 bases and J lost 4 bases. The CDR3 DNA is TGTGCCAGCAGTTCGGGGGGACAGGGATCGTCCTATGGCTACACCTTC. Protein sequence: CASSSGGQGSSYGYTF.

Regarding this clonotype: Since no conserved phenylalanine or tryptophan closes the CDR3, a read error is the likely cause. This chain uses TRBV29-1 with TRBJ2-2, with D uncertain. The V end lost 5 bases, the J end lost 0 bases, and 10 bases lay between the germline ends. The length of the CDR3 is 14 residues. Germline V CDR1 and CDR2: SQVTM, ANQGSEA. This CDR3 is CSVPRLANTGELFL. Here the CDR3 DNA reads TGCAGCGTTCCCAGACTTGCGAACACCGGGGAGCTGTTTTTG.

This clonotype was seen only a few times. The chain uses TRBV11-1 and TRBJ1-2, with D tentatively TRBD1 (5 bases). The CDR3 covers 15 residues. Germline V lookup: CDR1 SGHAT, CDR2 FQDESV (reference sequence). Trimming cost V 1 base and J 7 bases, with 16 bases left between them. This chain's CDR3 is CASSLVGLGTGGYTF. The CDR3 region has the DNA TGTGCCAGCAGCTTAGTAGGCCTCGGGACTGGTGGCTACACCTTC.

The chain uses TRBV7-4 and TRBJ2-2, with TRBD1 identical over 8 bases. The CDR3 spans 18 residues. The V gene end was trimmed by 5 bases and the J gene end by 8 bases; junction bases not matched to a gene: 19. Germline V gene data show CDR1 as SGHVT and CDR2 as SQSDAQ. The CDR3 reads CASSLKSRWQGASGELFF. CDR3 nucleotide sequence: TGTGCCAGCAGCCTCAAGTCCCGTTGGCAGGGGGCTTCGGGGGAGCTGTTTTTT.

At least ten counts were recorded for this clonotype. The genes are TRBV12-3 or TRBV12-4 and TRBJ1-1; perhaps TRBD1 as D (6 bases). The germline V and J ends were trimmed by 4 bases and 5 bases, with 11 bases remaining between them. The CDR3 totals 13 residues. The CDR3 DNA reads as TGTGCCAGCAGTTCCCGAGGGGGAACTGAAGCTTTCTTT. Translated, it gives CASSSRGGTEAFF.

The chain couples TRBV6-1 to TRBJ2-3, with 9 bases that match TRBD1. J gave up 4 bases and V 4 bases, and 12 bases lay outside the gene matches. Germline CDR1 MNHNS, CDR2 SASEGT. The CDR3 length is 17 residues. The DNA of the CDR3 is TGTGCCAGCAGTGGGGACAGGGAAAGTATTTTTGCAGATACGCAGTATTTT. Translated: CASSGDRESIFADTQYF.

The chain couples TRBV18 to TRBJ1-6; TRBD1 matches at 7 bases. Germline-derived CDR1 and CDR2 are KGHSH and LQKENI. V lost 4 bases, J lost 2 bases, and 5 bases stayed unmatched. The CDR3 is 16 residues long. The CDR3 nucleotides are TGTGCCAGCTCACTTACCGGGACAGCCTATAATTCACCCCTCCACTTT. Amino acid sequence: CASSLTGTAYNSPLHF.

The chain is built from TRBV11-1 and TRBJ2-7; possibly TRBD1 for D (6 bases). Germline-derived CDR1 and CDR2 are SGHAT and FQDESV (reference sequence). Trimming removed 7 bases at V and 5 bases at J, with 15 bases between. This CDR3 contains 13 residues. The CDR3 reads CASTGTNSHEQYF. DNA for the CDR3: TGTGCCAGCACCGGGACAAACTCGCACGAGCAGTACTTC. The whole variable domain, filled in from reference TRBV11-1 and TRBJ2-7, reads EAEVAQSPRYKITEKSQAVAFWCDPISGHATLYWYRQILGQGPELLVQFQDESVVDDSQLPKDRFSAERLKGVDSTLKIQPAELGDSAMYLCASTGTNSHEQYFGPGTRLTVT.

The sample holds a few counts of this clonotype. This chain links TRBV18 with TRBJ1-2; possibly TRBD1 for D (6 bases). This CDR3 is 15 amino acids long. Trimming stripped 2 bases from V and 8 bases from J, with 18 bases between. Germline V gene lookup returns CDR1 KGHSH and CDR2 LQKENI. The CDR3 nucleotides are TGTGCCAGCTCACCAGGCGGGGGCCCGTCCGGGGGCTACACCTTC. It yields the protein CASSPGGGPSGGYTF.

The rearrangement links TRBV12-3 or TRBV12-4 to TRBJ2-5, with 8 bases fitting TRBD2. Trimming removed 3 bases from V and 4 bases from J; junction bases left unmatched: 4. The CDR3 sequence is 14 residues long. CDR3 in amino acids: CASSFGGVGETQYF. For the CDR3, the DNA is TGTGCCAGCAGTTTCGGGGGGGTTGGAGAGACCCAGTACTTC.